Following are 13 T cell receptor beta chains from one sample sequenced in a study of blood T cell repertoires in COVID-19. The protocol was immunoSEQ multiplex PCR, while the TCRdb copy is restricted to in-frame clones and leaves out a portion. Here the sample spans tens of thousands of clones, 75% to 90% being singletons. The sequenced sample was peripheral blood. Receptor source: a man in his 70s with acute or convalescent COVID-19.

This CDR3 reads CASSQVNFRGSGANVLTF. DNA of the CDR3: TGTGCCAGCAGCCAAGTTAACTTTCGAGGCTCTGGGGCCAACGTCCTGACTTTC. The gene calls are TRBV4-2 and TRBJ2-6, with D unclear. The CDR3 runs 18 residues. Germline CDR1 LGHNA, CDR2 YNFKEQ. V was trimmed by 1 base and J by 0 bases, leaving 13 bases between them.

The rearrangement links TRBV18 to TRBJ1-1; D may be TRBD1 (5 bases). Germline loops: CDR1 KGHSH, CDR2 LQKENI. This CDR3 has 14 amino acids. Trimming took off 3 bases at V and 0 bases at J, with 8 bases between the two ends. In DNA form, the CDR3 reads TGTGCCAGCTCACCGCTGACAGTGAACACTGAAGCTTTCTTT. Translated: CASSPLTVNTEAFF.

V is TRBV19 and J is TRBJ2-5; TRBD2 agrees at 7 bases. The germline V gene encodes CDR1 LNHDA and CDR2 SQIVND (reference sequence). The CDR3 runs 12 residues. Losses at the gene ends were 9 bases for V and 4 bases for J; bases not matched to a gene: 5. The CDR3 loop is CASGTNRETQYF. The CDR3 nucleotides are TGTGCCAGCGGGACTAACCGAGAGACCCAGTACTTC.

This clone was counted a single time. V and J are TRBV18 and TRBJ2-1; TRBD2 agrees at 8 bases. This CDR3 is 17 amino acids long. Germline CDR1 reads KGHSH; CDR2 reads LQKENI. After removal of 2 bases from V and 8 bases from J, the junction contained 14 bases not matched to a gene. CDR3 DNA: TGTGCCAGCTCACCATGGAGCGGGAGAAACGGAAGGGATGAGCAGTTCTTC. Translating gives CASSPWSGRNGRDEQFF.

V is TRBV7-8 and J is TRBJ2-3, with 7 bases aligning to TRBD1. The CDR3 runs 14 residues. Germline V gene data show CDR1 as SGHVS and CDR2 as FQNEAQ. With V trimmed by 5 bases and J by 2 bases, 4 bases remained unmatched. The CDR3 DNA reads TGTGCCAGCAGCCGGGACAGCGACACAGATACGCAGTATTTT. It translates to CASSRDSDTDTQYF.

The chain is built from TRBV9 and TRBJ1-5; D may be TRBD1 (6 bases). Trimming cost V 7 bases and J 1 base, with 27 bases left between them. The length of the CDR3 is 19 residues. Germline V gene lookup returns CDR1 SGDLS and CDR2 YYNGEE. The CDR3 DNA reads as TGTGCCAGCCCTAAACCCCCTTACAGGGCCGACGAAAGCAATCAGCCCCAGCATTTT. As protein: CASPKPPYRADESNQPQHF.

The CDR3 region is CASRGAESSYEQYF. CDR3 bases: TGCGCCAGCAGGGGGGCTGAAAGCTCCTACGAGCAGTACTTC. V gene TRBV5-1 combines with J gene TRBJ2-7, with D perhaps TRBD1 (6 bases). The V end was cut by 5 bases, the J end by 0 bases, with 12 bases between. The CDR3 totals 14 residues. CDR1 is SGHRS, CDR2 YFSETQ, per germline. The full variable domain, completed using reference TRBV5-1 and TRBJ2-7, is KAGVTQTPRYLIKTRGQQVTLSCSPISGHRSVSWYQQTPGQGLQFLFEYFSETQRNKGNFPGRFSGRQFSNSRSEMNVSTLELGDSALYLCASRGAESSYEQYFGPGTRLTVT.

The V and J genes are TRBV21-1 and TRBJ2-1; the table names TRBD2, a call not compared with the DNA. TRBV21-1 is noted as a pseudogene. This CDR3 contains 16 residues. CDR3 loop: CASSKIPPRVVNEQFF. Here the CDR3 DNA reads TGTGCCAGCAGCAAAATCCCCCCGAGGGTAGTCAATGAGCAGTTCTTC.

The rearrangement links TRBV27 to TRBJ2-1; possibly TRBD2 for D (6 bases). Per germline, CDR1 MNHEY and CDR2 SMNVEV (reference sequence). The CDR3 spans 15 residues. V was shortened by 6 bases and J by 0 bases, with 12 bases between the two germline ends. The CDR3 DNA is TGTGCCAGCAGGCAAGCGGGTTACTCCTACAATGAGCAGTTCTTC. Protein sequence: CASRQAGYSYNEQFF.

This chain uses TRBV7-8 with TRBJ2-2; D call uncertain. The CDR3 sequence is 14 residues long. Per the germline V gene, CDR1 is SGHVS and CDR2 is FQNEAQ. V was clipped by 1 base and J by 11 bases, with 14 bases between them. CDR3 amino acids: CASSLVSRYRELFF. CDR3 sequence (DNA): TGTGCCAGCAGCTTAGTTAGTAGATATCGAGAGCTGTTTTTT.

The chain joins TRBV19 to TRBJ1-4, with TRBD1 identical over 7 bases. J lost 1 base, V lost 11 bases, and 10 bases had no gene match. The CDR3 loop spans 15 amino acids. Germline assignment: CDR1 LNHDA and CDR2 SQIVND (reference sequence). The CDR3 nucleotides are TGTGCCTCAAGGGGGCCGGCGAGAACTAATGAAAAACTGTTTTTT. Translating gives CASRGPARTNEKLFF.

The V and J genes are TRBV3-1 (or the pseudogene TRBV3-2) and TRBJ2-7, with TRBD1 matching over 10 bases. The length of the CDR3 is 14 residues. Germline-derived CDR1 and CDR2 are LGHDT and YNNKEL (reference sequence). Trimming took 4 bases from V and 4 from J; bases not matched to a gene: 4. CDR3 amino acids: CASSRRDRGYEQYF. CDR3 sequence (DNA): TGTGCCAGCAGCCGACGGGACAGGGGTTACGAGCAGTACTTC.

The chain couples TRBV4-1 to TRBJ1-4; no definite D call. Germline loops: CDR1 MGHRA, CDR2 YSYEKL. V shed 5 bases and J shed 7 bases, with 11 bases lying between them. The CDR3 has 13 amino acids. The CDR3 loop is CASSARDGEKLFF. DNA of the CDR3: TGCGCCAGCAGCGCCCGAGATGGTGAAAAACTGTTTTTT.